This T cell receptor (beta chain) was obtained from a study of identical twins. The study's findings and limits: The authors drew conclusions from cross-sectional statistical analysis rather than following the same donors. Insertions ran lower in abundant cord blood beta clonotypes, though not in memory repertoires.

This clonotype has at least ten counts. Antigen specificity is unknown. Carrying unique molecular identifiers, the cDNA also gained a universal primer site through template switching. TCRdb processed the 5' RACE reads anew with MiXCR; each CDR3 protein has one entry. The table has around 280,000 distinct CDR3 sequences, about 8% seen once. CDR1 and CDR2 from the germline V gene are KGHDR and SFDVKD. V lost 4 bases and J lost 1, with 14 bases in between. The CDR3 is 16 amino acids. The same sample was also used in a study of yellow fever vaccine responses in identical twins.

The gene calls are TRBV24-1 and TRBJ2-3; TRBD2 is a possible D gene (5 bases). Sequenced: memory (CD45RO+) T cells sorted from blood. This receptor was identified in a woman between 18 and 29 years old in good health. CDR3 in DNA: TGTGCCACCAGTGACCGCTATAGCGCCGGCACAGATACGCAGTATTTT. Translated, it gives CATSDRYSAGTDTQYF.